The source of this TCR beta chain is a study of T cell repertoires in cytomegalovirus infection (dated by TCRdb to about 2019). General notes on the study: Because public TCR beta signatures pointed to carriage of CMV infection together with the matching HLA type, the HLA type of each donor mattered for the analysis.

Instrument on record: Illumina HiSeq 1500. Using fastp trimming at Q25 and MiXCR clonotype assembly, TCRdb reanalyzed the public sequencing data and kept in-frame beta chains. Each record represents a unique CDR3 protein, reported with the most common genes and DNA among its rows. The sample data list more than 500,000 distinct CDR3 sequences, and more than 15% of these were observed just once. In total, the top ten clones hold 24% of the sample. This clonotype was detected ten times or more. Its antigen has not been determined. The sample holds no much larger clone one base away, and base qualities are not on file. General findings and caveats noted by the study authors: Carriers of CMV infection plus the relevant HLA type were discriminated by the cumulative frequency of public TCR beta family members in the study cohort and in an independent approximately 400-donor cohort. The ex vivo response was dominated by HLA-C-restricted CMV-specific TCR beta clonotypes, and the single most frequent clonotype in two of eight donors was supplied by these HLA-C-restricted clonotypes.

At the junction V is shortened by 6 bases and J by 3 bases, with 17 bases in between. Inclusive of the bounding cysteine and phenylalanine, the CDR3 is 14 residues long. CDR3 DNA is the only sequence kept; it has 42 bases, read in frame from the first base. From a lookup of the germline V gene, CDR1 and CDR2 are SQVTM and ANQGSEA. Sequencing was done on a sample of CD8+ T cells from PBMCs. The receptor chain draws on TRBV29-1 and TRBJ2-5, with no D gene named confidently. The receptor's source is a human donor in good health (CMV status not recorded). Some clones in this sample may be carry-over from other donors' samples. In nucleotide form, the sequence is TGCAGCGTCGCCTGGCTGAACAACGAAGAGACCCAGTACTTC. Its translation is CSVAWLNNEETQYF.